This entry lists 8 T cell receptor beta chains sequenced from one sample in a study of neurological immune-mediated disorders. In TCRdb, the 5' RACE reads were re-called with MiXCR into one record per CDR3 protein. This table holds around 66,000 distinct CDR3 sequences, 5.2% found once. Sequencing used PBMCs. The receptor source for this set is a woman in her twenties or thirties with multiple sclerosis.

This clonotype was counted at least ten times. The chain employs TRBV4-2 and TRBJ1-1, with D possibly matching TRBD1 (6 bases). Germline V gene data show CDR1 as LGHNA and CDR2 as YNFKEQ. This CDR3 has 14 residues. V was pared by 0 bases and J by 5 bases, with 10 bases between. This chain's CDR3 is CASSQDTGSTEAFF. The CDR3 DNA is TGTGCCAGCAGCCAAGATACAGGGAGTACTGAAGCTTTCTTT.

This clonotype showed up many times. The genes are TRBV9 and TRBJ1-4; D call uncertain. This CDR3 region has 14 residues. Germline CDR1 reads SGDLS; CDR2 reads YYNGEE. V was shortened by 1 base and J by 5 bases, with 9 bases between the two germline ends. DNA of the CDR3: TGTGCCAGCAGCGTAAGTGGCGGGAATGAAAAACTGTTTTTT. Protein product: CASSVSGGNEKLFF.

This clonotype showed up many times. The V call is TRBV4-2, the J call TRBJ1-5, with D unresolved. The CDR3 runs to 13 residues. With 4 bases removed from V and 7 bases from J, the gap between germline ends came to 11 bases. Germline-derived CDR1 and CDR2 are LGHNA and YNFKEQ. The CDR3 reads CASSPPDGQPQHF. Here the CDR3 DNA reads TGTGCCAGCAGCCCCCCGGACGGGCAGCCCCAGCATTTT.

This CDR3 reads CSAPTGYNVETQYF. The CDR3, as DNA: TGCAGTGCTCCGACAGGGTATAATGTGGAGACCCAGTACTTC. The chain carries TRBV20-1 and TRBJ2-5; TRBD1 aligns across 7 bases. CDR1 DFQATT and CDR2 SNEGSKA come from the germline V gene (reference sequence). The junction had 11 bases not matched to a gene; V was cut back by 5 bases and J by 5 bases. The CDR3 length is 14 residues.

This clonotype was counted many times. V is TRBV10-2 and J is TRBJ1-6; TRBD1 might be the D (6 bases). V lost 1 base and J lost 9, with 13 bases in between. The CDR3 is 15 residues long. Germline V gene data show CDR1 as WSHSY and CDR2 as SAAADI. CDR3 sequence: CASSEFGGQSSPLHF. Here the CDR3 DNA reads TGCGCCAGCAGTGAGTTTGGGGGGCAAAGTTCACCCCTCCACTTT.

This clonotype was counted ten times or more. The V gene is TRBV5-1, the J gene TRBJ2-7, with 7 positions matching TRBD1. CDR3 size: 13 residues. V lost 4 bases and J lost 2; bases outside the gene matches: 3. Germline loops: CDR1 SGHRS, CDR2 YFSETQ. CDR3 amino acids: CASSGGQTYEQYF. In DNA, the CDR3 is TGCGCCAGCAGCGGGGGACAGACCTACGAGCAGTACTTC.

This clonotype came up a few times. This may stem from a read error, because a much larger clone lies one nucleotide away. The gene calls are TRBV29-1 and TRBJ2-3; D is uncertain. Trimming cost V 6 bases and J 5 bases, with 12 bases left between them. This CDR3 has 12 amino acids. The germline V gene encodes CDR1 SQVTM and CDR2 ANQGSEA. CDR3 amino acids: CSVGKGRDTQYF. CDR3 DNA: TGCAGCGTAGGGAAAGGCAGAGATACGCAGTATTTT.

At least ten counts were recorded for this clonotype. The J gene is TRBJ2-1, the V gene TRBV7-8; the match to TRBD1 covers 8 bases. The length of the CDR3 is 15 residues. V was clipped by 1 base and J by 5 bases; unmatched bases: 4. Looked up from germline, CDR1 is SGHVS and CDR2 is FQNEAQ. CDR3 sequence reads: CASSLGQGTHNEQFF. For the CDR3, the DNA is TGTGCCAGCAGCTTAGGACAGGGGACCCACAATGAGCAGTTCTTC.